Following are 29 T cell receptor beta chains from one sample sequenced in a study of vaccination effects on CD4 cells after COVID-19. These receptors have no identified antigens. Sequenced by immunoSEQ multiplex PCR; TCRdb stores in-frame clones only, minus some. The sample includes tens of thousands of clones, over 60% of them seen just once. Subsequent to a culture period of more than 9 days, CD4+ T cells were isolated. Between March and December 2020, the person had a SARS-CoV-2 infection that PCR confirmed. BNT162b2 vaccine or mRNA-1273 vaccine was given to participants in two doses. This sample comprised CD4+ T cells from PBMCs cultured without peptide, obtained after COVID-19 vaccination. These receptors all come from a human donor who had a prior SARS-CoV-2 infection.

The genes are TRBV19 and TRBJ2-2; tentative D call: TRBD1 (6 bases). Germline CDR1 is LNHDA and CDR2 is SQIVND (reference sequence). Trimming stripped 9 bases from V and 3 bases from J, with 14 bases between. This CDR3 has 14 residues. As DNA, the CDR3 is TGTGCCAGCAAATGGACAGATTACACCGGGGAGCTGTTTTTT. Its protein product is CASKWTDYTGELFF.

The V call is TRBV25-1, the J call TRBJ2-5; 15 nucleotides agree with TRBD2. V dropped 6 bases and J dropped 1; count of bases not matched to a gene: 6. The germline V gene encodes CDR1 MGHDK and CDR2 SYGVNS. The CDR3 loop spans 17 amino acids. The CDR3 region is CASSEQGLAGGQETQYF. DNA for the CDR3: TGTGCCAGCAGCGAACAGGGACTAGCGGGGGGCCAAGAGACCCAGTACTTC.

V is TRBV29-1 and J is TRBJ2-1, with D tentatively TRBD1 (5 bases). The germline V gene encodes CDR1 SQVTM and CDR2 ANQGSEA. This CDR3 is 14 amino acids long. Between the trimmed V and J ends, which lost 3 bases and 8 bases, there was a span of 17 bases. DNA of the CDR3: TGCAGCGTTGATTCTCTAGTCCGCAGGGATGAGCAGTTCTTC. Translation: CSVDSLVRRDEQFF.

This clone was counted once. The CDR3 spells CASSFQAGSYNEQFF. The DNA for the CDR3 is TGCGCCAGCAGCTTCCAGGCAGGGTCGTACAATGAGCAGTTCTTC. V is TRBV5-1 and J is TRBJ2-1; the D gene is possibly TRBD1 (5 bases). The V and J ends lost 2 bases and 4 bases respectively, with 13 bases between them. CDR1 SGHRS and CDR2 YFSETQ come from the germline V gene. The CDR3 spans 15 residues.

The chain uses TRBV5-4 and TRBJ2-3; D not certain. The V end was cut by 1 base, the J end by 6 bases, with 9 bases between. The germline CDR1 and CDR2 sequences are SGHNT and YYREEE (reference sequence). This CDR3 has 13 amino acids. CDR3 region: CASSLSLVDTQYF. The CDR3 coding sequence is TGTGCCAGCAGCTTGTCACTCGTTGATACGCAGTATTTT.

V gene TRBV7-3 combines with J gene TRBJ2-1; 8 bases map to TRBD2. V lost 1 base and J lost 7; bases outside the gene matches: 6. This CDR3 comprises 15 residues. Germline V lookup: CDR1 SGHTA, CDR2 FQGTGA. Here the CDR3 DNA reads TGTGCCAGCAGCTTAAGTTTAGCGGGAACGAATGAGCAGTTCTTC. Protein sequence: CASSLSLAGTNEQFF.

This clone was counted only a few times. CDR3 sequence: CASSRTGLSYEQYF. In DNA form, the CDR3 reads TGCGCCAGCAGCCGCACCGGACTATCCTACGAGCAGTACTTC. V is TRBV4-3 and J is TRBJ2-7, with D possibly being TRBD2 (6 bases). The CDR3 runs to 14 residues. The V and J ends lost 4 bases and 1 base respectively, with 11 bases between them. CDR1 and CDR2 from the germline V gene are LGHNA and YSLEER.

V and J are TRBV21-1 and TRBJ2-7; the table's D call, TRBD2, was not checked against the DNA. TRBV21-1 is assigned pseudogene status. The CDR3 sequence is 14 residues long. CDR3 region: CASSKTRSSYEQYF. CDR3 coding DNA: TGTGCCAGCAGCAAAACTAGGAGCTCCTACGAGCAGTACTTC.

The chain is built from TRBV30 and TRBJ2-7, with 7 bases identical to TRBD2. This CDR3 contains 15 residues. Germline CDR1 GTSNPN, CDR2 SVGIG (reference sequence). V was clipped by 2 bases and J by 7 bases; unmatched bases: 14. The CDR3 DNA reads as TGTGCCTGGAGTAGGTTGGCGCGGGGGATTAGTGAGCAGTACTTC. This translates into CAWSRLARGISEQYF.

The chain joins TRBV11-3 to TRBJ2-3; 11 bases line up with TRBD2. This CDR3 contains 17 residues. J gave up 0 bases and V 1 base, and 3 bases lay outside the gene matches. Germline V gene sequence: CDR1 SGHNT, CDR2 YENEEA. CDR3 protein: CASSLGTSGLSTDTQYF. CDR3 nucleotide sequence: TGTGCCAGCAGCTTAGGGACTAGCGGGCTAAGCACAGATACGCAGTATTTT.

This clone was counted only a few times. This sample includes further DNA sequences coding for the same CDR3. The chain is built from TRBV5-4 and TRBJ2-3, with 13 positions matching TRBD2. CDR1 and CDR2 from the germline V gene are SGHNT and YYREEE (reference sequence). The length of the CDR3 is 16 residues. V lost 4 bases and J lost 0; bases outside the gene matches: 2. The CDR3 sequence is CASSRGLAGSTDTQYF. The CDR3 coding sequence is TGTGCCAGCAGCAGGGGACTAGCGGGGAGCACAGATACGCAGTATTTT.

This clone was counted once. The CDR3 region has the DNA TGTGCCAGATTACAGGGTAGGCAAGAGACCCAGTACTTC. This translates into CARLQGRQETQYF. The V call is TRBV19, the J call TRBJ2-5; TRBD1 is a possible D gene (6 bases). V dropped 9 bases and J dropped 2 bases, with 13 bases sitting between them. The CDR3 totals 13 residues. CDR1 and CDR2 from the germline V gene are LNHDA and SQIVND (reference sequence). The whole variable domain, filled in from reference TRBV19 and TRBJ2-5, reads DGGITQSPKYLFRKEGQNVTLSCEQNLNHDAMYWYRQDPGQGLRLIYYSQIVNDFQKGDIAEGYSVSREKKESFPLTVTSAQKNPTAFYLCARLQGRQETQYFGPGTRLLVL.

The V call is TRBV5-4, the J call TRBJ2-7; TRBD1 matches 10 bases. The germline gives CDR1 SGHNT, CDR2 YYREEE (reference sequence). J lost 5 bases, V lost 3 bases, and 8 bases had no gene match. CDR3 length: 15 amino acids. As DNA, the CDR3 is TGTGCCAGCAGCTCCCGGACAGGGGGTTCTAACGAGCAGTACTTC. Amino acids: CASSSRTGGSNEQYF.

V gene TRBV15 combines with J gene TRBJ2-7; D gene unclear. CDR1 is LNHNV and CDR2 is YYDKDF in the germline V gene (reference sequence). This CDR3 region has 17 residues. The V end lost 0 bases, the J end lost 0 bases, and 15 bases lay between the germline ends. The CDR3 sequence: CATSRDTFQSPSYEQYF. CDR3 DNA: TGTGCCACCAGCAGAGATACTTTTCAGTCGCCCTCCTACGAGCAGTACTTC.

The chain couples TRBV7-9 to TRBJ1-1, with D perhaps TRBD1 (6 bases). The CDR3 loop spans 18 amino acids. V was shortened by 1 base and J by 0 bases, with 18 bases between the two germline ends. From germline, CDR1 is SEHNR and CDR2 FQNEAQ (reference sequence). The CDR3 spells CASSLVHYRDIMNTEAFF. The CDR3 bases are TGTGCCAGCAGCTTAGTACACTACAGGGATATAATGAACACTGAAGCTTTCTTT.

This clone has more than one count but fewer than ten. The rearrangement joins TRBV15 to TRBJ2-3, with TRBD2 matching 13 bases. Trimming at V came to 4 bases and at J to 5 bases, leaving 6 bases not matched to a gene. Germline-derived CDR1 and CDR2 are LNHNV and YYDKDF (reference sequence). This CDR3 has 16 residues. The CDR3 coding sequence is TGTGCCACCAGCACGGGACTAGCGGGGCGTGGAGATACGCAGTATTTT. Protein product: CATSTGLAGRGDTQYF.

The gene calls are TRBV5-1 and TRBJ2-2; D unclear. The CDR3 is 15 amino acids. The V and J ends lost 0 bases and 6 bases respectively, with 12 bases between them. Germline lookup yields CDR1 SGHRS and CDR2 YFSETQ. The CDR3 sequence is CASSLDLSHAGELFF. CDR3 DNA sequence: TGCGCCAGCAGCTTGGACCTAAGCCACGCCGGGGAGCTGTTTTTT.

J is TRBJ2-1 and V is TRBV5-4, with TRBD2 identical over 8 bases. This CDR3 region has 15 residues. CDR1 and CDR2 from the germline V gene are SGHNT and YYREEE (reference sequence). With 0 bases clipped from V and 7 bases from J, the junction kept 6 bases outside the gene matches. The CDR3 DNA sequence: TGTGCCAGCAGCTTGGTCACGAGCGGGAGTAATGAGCAGTTCTTC. Its protein product is CASSLVTSGSNEQFF.

This sequence joins TRBV5-1 and TRBJ1-6; D unclear. The germline V gene has CDR1 SGHRS and CDR2 YFSETQ. The CDR3 loop spans 17 amino acids. V shed 4 bases and J shed 0 bases, with 14 bases lying between them. CDR3 bases: TGCGCCAGCAGCCAGATCTTCGGGGACTCCTATAATTCACCCCTCCACTTT. Its translation is CASSQIFGDSYNSPLHF.

The chain has TRBV6-5 and TRBJ1-1; 7 bases fit TRBD1. CDR3 length: 14 amino acids. J lost 5 bases, V lost 4 bases, and 7 bases had no gene match. Germline loops: CDR1 MNHEY, CDR2 SVGAGI. The CDR3 reads CASSFYRGGTEAFF. The CDR3 DNA follows: TGTGCCAGCAGTTTCTACAGGGGAGGGACTGAAGCTTTCTTT.

This clone is a singleton in its sample. The chain recombines TRBV24-1 with TRBJ2-5; D not resolved. Trimming shortened V by 1 base and J by 3 bases, and 5 bases separated the two germline ends. The CDR3 covers 13 residues. Per germline, CDR1 KGHDR and CDR2 SFDVKD. DNA for the CDR3: TGTGCCACCAGTGATTTCTATAAAGAGACCCAGTACTTC. It is translated as CATSDFYKETQYF.

The rearrangement uses TRBV11-2 and TRBJ2-1; TRBD2 aligns across 12 bases. The V gene end was trimmed by 4 bases and the J gene end by 4 bases; junction bases not matched to a gene: 2. The germline V gene has CDR1 SGHAT and CDR2 FQNNGV. This CDR3 is built from 15 residues. The CDR3 loop reads CASSSTSGRYNEQFF. In DNA, the CDR3 is TGTGCCAGCAGCTCCACTAGCGGGAGGTACAATGAGCAGTTCTTC.

This clone was seen more than once but under ten times. The chain recombines TRBV7-2 with TRBJ2-4; 7 nucleotides line up with TRBD1. The CDR3 is 14 amino acids. After removal of 4 bases from V and 13 bases from J, the junction contained 13 bases not matched to a gene. CDR1 is SGHTA and CDR2 is FQGNSA in the germline V gene. CDR3 bases: TGTGCCAGCAGCTCATACCGGGACAGCCCCATCCAGTACTTC. Protein: CASSSYRDSPIQYF.

The chain joins TRBV7-3 to TRBJ1-2; 7 positions match TRBD1. Germline values: CDR1 SGHTA, CDR2 FQGTGA. V gave up 1 base and J gave up 8 bases; unmatched junction bases: 4. The CDR3 extends over 13 amino acids. The CDR3 reads CASSLRQGGGYTF. CDR3 coding DNA: TGTGCCAGCAGCTTAAGACAGGGAGGCGGCTACACCTTC.

The V and J genes are TRBV5-6 and TRBJ2-7; 8 nucleotides align to TRBD1. The germline CDR1 and CDR2 sequences are SGHDT and YYEEEE. The CDR3 is 14 residues long. The junction had 8 bases not matched to a gene; V was cut back by 3 bases and J by 6 bases. The CDR3 nucleotides read TGTGCCAGCAGCTACCCGACAGGGGACGGCGAGCAGTACTTC. Translating it yields CASSYPTGDGEQYF.

V is TRBV5-4 and J is TRBJ2-3, with D uncertain. V lost 4 bases, J lost 3 bases, and 3 bases lay in between. The germline gives CDR1 SGHNT, CDR2 YYREEE (reference sequence). This CDR3 has 11 amino acids. The CDR3 spells CASSTTDTQYF. In DNA, the CDR3 is TGTGCCAGCAGCACGACAGATACGCAGTATTTT.

The CDR3 spells CASSRQTYEQYF. The DNA of the CDR3 is TGTGCCAGCAGCCGCCAAACCTACGAGCAGTACTTC. The chain uses TRBV11-2 and TRBJ2-7; D is unresolved. V lost 5 bases and J lost 2, with 7 bases in between. Germline V gives CDR1 SGHAT, CDR2 FQNNGV. CDR3 length: 12 residues.

The chain joins TRBV7-2 to TRBJ2-7, with a weak D call TRBD2 (5 bases). The CDR3 extends over 15 amino acids. Germline CDR1 SGHTA, CDR2 FQGNSA. Deletions cut 5 bases from V and 6 bases from J, with 20 bases between. The CDR3 spells CASSPDARGGSEQYF. As DNA, the CDR3 is TGTGCCAGCAGCCCTGATGCCCGGGGTGGATCCGAGCAGTACTTC.

V gene TRBV5-6 combines with J gene TRBJ2-3, with a tentative D call TRBD2 (6 bases). The CDR3 sequence is 16 residues long. V shed 4 bases and J shed 1 base, with 16 bases lying between them. The germline V gene encodes CDR1 SGHDT and CDR2 YYEEEE. The CDR3 here is CASSIIRTTRTDTQYF. The CDR3 region has the DNA TGTGCCAGCAGCATCATCCGGACTACTCGCACAGATACGCAGTATTTT. Full variable domain (missing parts from reference TRBV5-6 and TRBJ2-3): DAGVTQSPTHLIKTRGQQVTLRCSPKSGHDTVSWYQQALGQGPQFIFQYYEEEERQRGNFPDRFSGHQFPNYSSELNVNALLLGDSALYLCASSIIRTTRTDTQYFGPGTRLTVL.